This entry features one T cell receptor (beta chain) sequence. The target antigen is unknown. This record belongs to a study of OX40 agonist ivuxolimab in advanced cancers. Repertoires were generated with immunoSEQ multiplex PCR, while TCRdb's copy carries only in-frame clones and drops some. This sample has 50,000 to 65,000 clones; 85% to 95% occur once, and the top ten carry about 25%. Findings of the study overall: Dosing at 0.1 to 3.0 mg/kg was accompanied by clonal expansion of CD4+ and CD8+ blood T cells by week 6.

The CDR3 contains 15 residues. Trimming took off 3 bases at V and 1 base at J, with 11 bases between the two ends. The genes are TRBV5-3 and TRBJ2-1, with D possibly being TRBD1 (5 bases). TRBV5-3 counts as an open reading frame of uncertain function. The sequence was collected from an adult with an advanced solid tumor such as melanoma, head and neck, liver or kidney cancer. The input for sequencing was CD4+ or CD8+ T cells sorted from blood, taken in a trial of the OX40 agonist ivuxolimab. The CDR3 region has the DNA TGTGCCAGAAGCTCCGACAGAGAATCCTACAATGAGCAGTTCTTC. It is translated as CARSSDRESYNEQFF.